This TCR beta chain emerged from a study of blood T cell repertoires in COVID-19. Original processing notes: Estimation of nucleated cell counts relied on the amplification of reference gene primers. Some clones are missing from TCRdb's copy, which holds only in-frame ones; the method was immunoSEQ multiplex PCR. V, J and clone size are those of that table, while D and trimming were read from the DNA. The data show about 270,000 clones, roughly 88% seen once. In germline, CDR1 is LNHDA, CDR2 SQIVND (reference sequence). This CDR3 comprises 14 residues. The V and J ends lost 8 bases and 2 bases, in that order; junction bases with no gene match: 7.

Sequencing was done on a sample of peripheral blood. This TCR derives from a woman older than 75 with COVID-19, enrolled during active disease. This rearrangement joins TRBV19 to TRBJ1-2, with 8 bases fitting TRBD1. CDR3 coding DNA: TGTGCCAGTCATCAGGGGGCGATAAACTATGGCTACACCTTC. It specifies CASHQGAINYGYTF.